This T cell receptor (beta chain) was observed in a study of blood T cell repertoires in COVID-19. Study in general: Samples came from the United States, Italy and Spain, spanning acute and convalescent COVID-19.

Assay: immunoSEQ multiplex PCR; the TCRdb copy retains only in-frame clones and omits some. The sample shows 91,000 or so clones, 80% to 90% of them seen only once. The CDR3 is 13 residues long. CDR1 MNHEY and CDR2 SVGAGI come from the germline V gene. The trim removed 6 bases at V and 4 bases at J, leaving 3 bases unmatched. The sequence was obtained from a human donor in a cohort sampled during active COVID-19. Sequencing was done on a sample of peripheral blood. The rearrangement joins TRBV6-5 to TRBJ2-3, with 8 bases aligning to TRBD1. The CDR3 bases are TGTGCCAGCAGGAGCAGGGGGCCAGATACGCAGTATTTT. Amino acids: CASRSRGPDTQYF.